This T cell receptor beta chain was sequenced during a study of CD8 T cells in ankylosing spondylitis. This clonotype was counted between two and nine times. The antigen remains undetermined. Study observations and caveats: In ankylosing spondylitis blood, a motif of 7 to 9 highly homologous TCR beta variants appeared characteristic. Reportedly, matched ankylosing spondylitis synovial fluid was significantly enriched for disease-linked clones. Disease-associated clones were CD8+ and fairly uncommon in peripheral blood.

TCR beta libraries were made by quantitative 5'-RACE with molecular barcodes. MiXCR, applied by TCRdb to the 5' RACE reads, yields one record per CDR3 protein. The sample has about 130,000 distinct CDR3 sequences, 12% to 15% seen once. Sequencing was carried out using blood, either unsorted or a sorted T cell fraction (not recorded which). This receptor was obtained from a female donor with ankylosing spondylitis or in good health (not recorded which).

CDR3 loop: CASRGGEQGPEAFF. The CDR3 region has the DNA TGTGCCAGCCGAGGGGGCGAACAGGGGCCTGAAGCTTTCTTT. This chain links TRBV2 with TRBJ1-1, with 7 bases fitting TRBD1. Germline loops: CDR1 SNHLY, CDR2 FYNNEI. The CDR3 has 14 residues. The ends lost 8 bases at V and 6 bases at J; junction bases unmatched: 12.